The rows below give T cell receptor beta chains drawn from one sample of a study of T cell responses to AZD1222 COVID-19 vaccine. The table came from immunoSEQ multiplex PCR; TCRdb's copy has only in-frame clones and leaves some out. The data show over 60,000 clones, about nine tenths seen once. This material consisted of peripheral blood, taken on day 0 of AZD1222 vaccination. These receptors were taken from an adult in good health. Each CDR3 is given with its conserved first and last residue. A D gene is named only where the DNA matches it firmly. A clone size is listed for some rows: how often the clone was seen (once, few, many), or a class if it is expanded.

clone size,V gene,J gene,D gene,CDR3 DNA,CDR3 protein
few,TRBV6-5,TRBJ1-1,TRBD1,TGTGCCAGCGACAGGGTTGGCACTGAAGCTTTCTTT,CASDRVGTEAFF
NA,TRBV27,TRBJ1-4,NA,TGTGCCAGCAGTTTACAGGGGACTAATGAAAAACTGTTTTTT,CASSLQGTNEKLFF
NA,TRBV28,TRBJ1-3,NA,TGTGCCAGCAGTGGGGGGACAAGAGGAAACACCATATATTTT,CASSGGTRGNTIYF
few,TRBV18,TRBJ2-5,TRBD1,TGTGCCAGCTCACCGGGACAGGGGGAGACCCAGTACTTC,CASSPGQGETQYF
NA,TRBV16,TRBJ1-1,NA,TGTGCCAGCACTTCTCAACGGTGGACTGAAGCTTTCTTT,CASTSQRWTEAFF
NA,TRBV23-1,TRBJ1-5,NA,TGCGCCAGCAAGGGGAATAGCAATCAGCCCCAGCATTTT,CASKGNSNQPQHF
NA,TRBV18,TRBJ1-1,NA,TGTGCCAGCTCACCACCGGTCGGGGCTGGCACTGAAGCTTTCTTT,CASSPPVGAGTEAFF
NA,TRBV3-1/TRBV3-2,TRBJ2-3,TRBD2,TGTGCCAGCAGCCAAGTCGTCTCCCCCAGCGGGGGTTGGGATACGCAGTATTTT,CASSQVVSPSGGWDTQYF
NA,TRBV7-6,TRBJ2-7,TRBD1,TGTGCCAGCAGCCCAGGGGGTACGGGCTACGAGCAGTACTTC,CASSPGGTGYEQYF
NA,TRBV5-6,TRBJ2-6,TRBD1,TGTGCCAGCAGCTTGGGACAGGGGGCGTCCGGGGCCAACGTCCTGACTTTC,CASSLGQGASGANVLTF
NA,TRBV20-1,TRBJ2-7,TRBD2,TGCAGTGCTAGTGGGGCACTAGCGGCAATTTCCTCCTACGAGCAGTACTTC,CSASGALAAISSYEQYF
NA,TRBV9,TRBJ2-3,TRBD2,TGTGCCAGCAGCATCTTAGCGGGGGGGCAGGATACGCAGTATTTT,CASSILAGGQDTQYF
NA,TRBV5-4,TRBJ2-5,TRBD1,TGTGCCAGCAGCAAGATACAGGGGCTCCAAGAGACCCAGTACTTC,CASSKIQGLQETQYF
NA,TRBV6-5,TRBJ1-2,NA,TGTGCCAGCACCCCTCAGGAGACAGCGGGCTACACCTTC,CASTPQETAGYTF
NA,TRBV5-5,TRBJ2-3,NA,TGTGCCAGCAGTAGGGGGGACGGGTGGAGCACAGATACGCAGTATTTT,CASSRGDGWSTDTQYF
few,TRBV7-2,TRBJ1-2,NA,TGTGCCAGCAGCTTGTCCGGGACCCAAGGGGGCTACACCTTC,CASSLSGTQGGYTF
NA,TRBV12-3/TRBV12-4,TRBJ1-1,TRBD1,TGTGCCAGCACTGGACAGGGCGATAGTAAGGCTTTCTTT,CASTGQGDSKAFF
NA,TRBV9,TRBJ2-3,TRBD2,TGTGCCAGCAGCGAGGGCGTAGCGGGGGGGCCCAAAGATACGCAGTATTTT,CASSEGVAGGPKDTQYF
NA,TRBV27,TRBJ1-6,NA,TGTGCCTCATCGGGAGGCTCCTATAATTCACCCCTCCACTTT,CASSGGSYNSPLHF
NA,TRBV5-4,TRBJ1-1,TRBD1,TGTGCCAGCAGTTCCCTACCACAGGGGGTTACTGAAGCTTTCTTT,CASSSLPQGVTEAFF
NA,TRBV11-2,TRBJ1-2,TRBD1,TGTGCCAGCAGCTACATCAGGGGGATTAACTATGGCTACACCTTC,CASSYIRGINYGYTF
NA,TRBV6-6,TRBJ1-1,NA,TGTGCCAGCAGTACTGGGACGCGGAACACTGAAGCTTTCTTT,CASSTGTRNTEAFF
NA,TRBV28,TRBJ1-2,TRBD1,TGTGCCAGCACGGACAGGGGGCTGTATGGCTACACCTTC,CASTDRGLYGYTF
NA,TRBV5-1,TRBJ2-7,NA,TGCGCCAGTGGGTTCTCGGGGCTCGAGCAGTACTTC,CASGFSGLEQYF
NA,TRBV3-1/TRBV3-2,TRBJ1-2,NA,TGTGCCAGCAGCCTCAGGGGACAAGGCTATGGCTACACCTTC,CASSLRGQGYGYTF
NA,TRBV7-2,TRBJ2-7,TRBD2,TGTGCCAGCAGCTTACAGGGAGGGACCTACGAGCAGTACTTC,CASSLQGGTYEQYF
NA,TRBV6-5,TRBJ1-2,TRBD1,TGTGCCAGCAGCCCCGGGACAGCTAACTATGGCTACACCTTC,CASSPGTANYGYTF
few,TRBV24-1,TRBJ1-1,TRBD1,TGTGCCACCAGTGATTTGCGACAGGGAACTGAAGCTTTCTTT,CATSDLRQGTEAFF
NA,TRBV4-1,TRBJ1-2,NA,TGCGCCAGCAGCCACCCAGGAACATCCTATGGCTACACCTTC,CASSHPGTSYGYTF
NA,TRBV5-4,TRBJ2-5,TRBD2,TGTGCCAGCAGCCGCACTAGCGGTTCTCAAGAGACCCAGTACTTC,CASSRTSGSQETQYF
NA,TRBV6-2/TRBV6-3,TRBJ1-5,NA,TGTGCCAGCAGTTATAGTCCTGACCGGAGAGTTAATCAGCCCCAGCATTTT,CASSYSPDRRVNQPQHF
once,TRBV30,TRBJ2-7,NA,TGTGCCGGTCACAGGGGCCGGGGGTGGGACGAGCAGTACTTC,CAGHRGRGWDEQYF
once,TRBV11-3,TRBJ2-1,NA,TGTGCCAGCAGCCGGGGACCGAATGAGCAGTTCTTC,CASSRGPNEQFF
NA,TRBV30,TRBJ1-3,NA,TGTGCCTGGAACCGGGACAACTCTGGAAACACCATATATTTT,CAWNRDNSGNTIYF
NA,TRBV3-1/TRBV3-2,TRBJ2-3,TRBD1,TGTGCCAGCAGCCAAGATCAGGGGGCTGGAGATACGCAGTATTTT,CASSQDQGAGDTQYF
NA,TRBV5-1,TRBJ1-2,NA,TGCGCCAGCAGCTCCGAGGCCCATTACGGCTACACCTTC,CASSSEAHYGYTF
few,TRBV5-4,TRBJ1-5,NA,TGTGCCAGCAGCTTAGGGGTTGGTGGCAATCAGCCCCAGCATTTT,CASSLGVGGNQPQHF
once,TRBV10-1,TRBJ2-5,TRBD1,TGCGCCAGCAGTGTAGGACAGGGAGAGACCCAGTACTTC,CASSVGQGETQYF
NA,TRBV30,TRBJ1-2,NA,TGTGCCTGGAGTAAACAGACAGCTAACTATGGCTACACCTTC,CAWSKQTANYGYTF
NA,TRBV6-5,TRBJ1-4,NA,TGTGCCAGCAGTTACTCGAGGGGGGCGCCCCGTGAAAAACTGTTTTTT,CASSYSRGAPREKLFF
few,TRBV5-1,TRBJ2-5,TRBD1,TGCGCCAGCAGCCCCGGGACAGGGTTCGGGGAGACCCAGTACTTC,CASSPGTGFGETQYF
NA,TRBV4-3,TRBJ1-4,NA,TGCGCCAGCAGCCAAGATACTAGAGATAATGAAAAACTGTTTTTT,CASSQDTRDNEKLFF
NA,TRBV6-4,TRBJ1-5,NA,TGTGCCAGCAGTGAGGTGGCTAATCAGCCCCAGCATTTT,CASSEVANQPQHF
NA,TRBV3-1/TRBV3-2,TRBJ1-1,NA,TGTGCCAGCAGCCAAGATCCCCGGGACACTGAAGCTTTCTTT,CASSQDPRDTEAFF
NA,TRBV11-2,TRBJ1-4,TRBD1,TGTGCCAGCAGCCGACAGGGAGGGCGAGAAAAACTGTTTTTT,CASSRQGGREKLFF
once,TRBV30,TRBJ1-2,NA,TGTGCCTGGAGTGTACATCAGGGGATGGGCTACACCTTC,CAWSVHQGMGYTF
once,TRBV5-1,TRBJ1-1,NA,TGCGCCAGCAGCTTGGGTTCGCAGGGATCATCGACTGAAGCTTTCTTT,CASSLGSQGSSTEAFF
NA,TRBV19,TRBJ2-5,NA,TGTGCCAGTAGTAATGGGGGGAGCCAAGAGACCCAGTACTTC,CASSNGGSQETQYF
NA,TRBV14,TRBJ2-6,NA,TGTGCCAGCAGCCAAGTGAAAGGGGCTGGGGCCAACGTCCTGACTTTC,CASSQVKGAGANVLTF
NA,TRBV4-2,TRBJ1-2,NA,TGTGCCAGCAGCCAAGATGCGCGGGCCTCGGGAGAGGGCTACACCTTC,CASSQDARASGEGYTF
NA,TRBV7-8,TRBJ1-5,TRBD1,TGTGCCAGCAGCTTATTGGGACAGGGGGCGGGTCAGCCCCAGCATTTT,CASSLLGQGAGQPQHF
NA,TRBV6-4,TRBJ2-3,TRBD2,TGTGCCAGCAGCGGGGGGGCCACAGATACGCAGTATTTT,CASSGGATDTQYF
NA,TRBV27,TRBJ2-2,NA,TGTGCCAGCTATTCGAGCCGGGGAGCAACGAACACCGGGGAGCTGTTTTTT,CASYSSRGATNTGELFF